This TCR beta chain was obtained from a study of control samples from healthy donors and cancer patients (TCRdb year 2020). Libraries were prepared through the immunoSEQ multiplex PCR assay. The clones in this table, taken by TCRdb from immuneACCESS, are in-frame only. Not every clone is retained; where verified, under half of the shortfall comes from an unresolved V gene, and the cause of the rest is unknown. The sample profile shows fewer than 120,000 clones; roughly 90% of them were found once. Around 4% of the sample is held by the ten biggest clonotypes. Remarks on this clone: Its antigen is still unknown. No much larger clonotype is one base removed from it; base qualities were not supplied.

The receptor's source is a woman aged 55-69 years with lung cancer. Sequenced sample: PBMCs.

The DNA is as follows: TGCGCCAGCAGCACGGGACAGGGGAATGAAAAACTGTTTTTT. This codes for CASSTGQGNEKLFF. The chain was built from TRBV5-1 and TRBJ1-4; 10 bases in the middle match TRBD1. V lost 4 bases and J lost 5 bases, and the count of bases not matched to a germline gene is 2. From the cysteine up to the phenylalanine, the CDR3 has a length of 14 residues. Only the CDR3 portion is preserved as DNA: 42 bases, with reading frame beginning at the first base. Taken from the germline V gene, the CDR1 and CDR2 loops are SGHRS and YFSETQ.